Shown below are 15 T cell receptor beta chains from a single sample sequenced in a study of shared clonotypes between healthy human individuals. Method: immunoSEQ multiplex PCR; TCRdb's copy keeps in-frame clones and lacks some. The sample contains approximately 2.3 million clones, roughly 93% of which appear only once. Sample: naive CD4+ T cells from PBMCs. Subset defined: CD45RA+ positively selected. Receptors originate from a man aged 18 to 29 in good health. Some clones in this sample may be carry-over from other donors' samples.

Points on this clone: Additional DNA sequences in this sample encode the identical CDR3. The gene calls are TRBV5-1 and TRBJ1-1; weak D call: TRBD1 (6 bases). This CDR3 is 13 amino acids long. The V gene lost 3 bases and the J gene lost 1 base, with 7 bases spanning the gap. The germline V gene has CDR1 SGHRS and CDR2 YFSETQ. The CDR3 DNA reads TGCGCCAGCAGCTCGGGACAGAACACTGAAGCTTTCTTT. Protein: CASSSGQNTEAFF.

The V and J genes are TRBV29-1 and TRBJ2-1, with 9 bases matching TRBD2. CDR3 length: 15 amino acids. J gave up 2 bases and V 1 base, and 3 bases lay outside the gene matches. Germline values: CDR1 SQVTM, CDR2 ANQGSEA. This CDR3 reads CSVEGLAATYNEQFF. The DNA for the CDR3 is TGCAGCGTTGAAGGACTAGCGGCGACCTACAATGAGCAGTTCTTC.

This clone was observed once. The rearrangement joins TRBV9 to TRBJ2-7, with D perhaps TRBD1 (6 bases). The CDR3 consists of 15 residues. Germline V gene data show CDR1 as SGDLS and CDR2 as YYNGEE. V was cut by 4 bases and J by 0 bases, with 14 bases left in between. The CDR3 DNA is TGTGCCAGCAGCCCCCGTGACAGGAGCTCCTACGAGCAGTACTTC. Residues: CASSPRDRSSYEQYF.

This chain's CDR3 is CARRDRVNTEAFF. CDR3 in DNA: TGTGCCAGGCGTGACAGGGTTAACACTGAAGCTTTCTTT. The chain is built from TRBV2 and TRBJ1-1; 7 positions agree with TRBD1. Germline V gene data show CDR1 as SNHLY and CDR2 as FYNNEI. This CDR3 has 13 amino acids. J lost 2 bases, V lost 9 bases, and 6 bases had no gene match.

The chain links TRBV7-3 to TRBJ2-1; 10 positions match TRBD2. CDR1 and CDR2 (germline): SGHTA, FQGTGA. V lost 5 bases and J lost 1; bases outside the gene matches: 8. The CDR3 length is 17 residues. The CDR3 protein is CASSRGTSDVSYNEQFF. The CDR3 DNA reads TGTGCCAGCAGCCGCGGGACTAGCGACGTGTCCTACAATGAGCAGTTCTTC.

The chain employs TRBV29-1 and TRBJ2-1; 14 nucleotides match TRBD2. The CDR3 covers 18 residues. CDR1 and CDR2 from the germline V gene are SQVTM and ANQGSEA. Losses at the gene ends were 5 bases for V and 3 bases for J; bases not matched to a gene: 12. The CDR3 DNA follows: TGCAGCGTTTCTCCGGGACTAGCGGGAGACGTCGGCTACAATGAGCAGTTCTTC. Translated, it gives CSVSPGLAGDVGYNEQFF.

This clone has just one count. The CDR3, as DNA: TGTGCCAGTCCCGGGACAGGGTCTAGCGGGAGATACAATGAGCAGTTCTTC. Translating it yields CASPGTGSSGRYNEQFF. This sequence joins TRBV7-9 and TRBJ2-1; weak D call: TRBD2 (10 bases). The V and J ends lost 9 bases and 4 bases respectively, with 25 bases between them. Germline V gene sequence: CDR1 SEHNR, CDR2 FQNEAQ (reference sequence). The CDR3 covers 17 residues. Full variable domain (rest looked up from reference TRBV7-9 and TRBJ2-1): DTGVSQNPRHKITKRGQNVTFRCDPISEHNRLYWYRQTLGQGPEFLTYFQNEAQLEKSRLLSDRFSAERPKGSFSTLEIQRTEQGDSAMYLCASPGTGSSGRYNEQFFGPGTRLTVL.

The chain joins TRBV21-1 to TRBJ1-4. TRBV21-1 is a pseudogene. The CDR3 runs to 14 residues. In DNA form, the CDR3 reads TGTGCCAGCAGCAGGCGGGGGACTAATGAAAAACTGTTTTTT. This gives the protein CASSRRGTNEKLFF.

J is TRBJ2-3 and V is TRBV11-3; D may be TRBD2 (5 bases). The CDR3 covers 15 residues. Germline V gives CDR1 SGHNT, CDR2 YENEEA. V lost 5 bases to trimming and J lost 0 bases, with 12 bases between them. CDR3 sequence reads: CASSPGLSSTDTQYF. CDR3 DNA: TGTGCCAGCAGCCCCGGACTGTCTAGCACAGATACGCAGTATTTT.

This clone showed up just a few times. J is TRBJ1-4 and V is TRBV19; TRBD1 matches 7 bases. CDR3 length equals 15 residues. Unmatched junction bases numbered 2, after V lost 0 bases and J lost 4 bases. Germline assignment: CDR1 LNHDA and CDR2 SQIVND (reference sequence). CDR3 nucleotides: TGTGCCAGTAGTATAGAGGACAGGCATAATGAAAAACTGTTTTTT. Residues: CASSIEDRHNEKLFF.

In regard to this clone: This specimen includes other DNA sequences encoding the same CDR3. The chain joins TRBV19 to TRBJ2-3; D is ambiguous. Germline values: CDR1 LNHDA, CDR2 SQIVND (reference sequence). Trimming removed 6 bases at V and 1 base at J, with 8 bases between. CDR3 length: 13 amino acids. CDR3 residues: CASSLRGTDTQYF. The CDR3 DNA follows: TGTGCCAGTAGCCTCCGGGGCACAGATACGCAGTATTTT.

V and J are TRBV19 and TRBJ2-7; 7 positions match TRBD2. The V gene end was trimmed by 4 bases and the J gene end by 11 bases; junction bases not matched to a gene: 8. The germline gives CDR1 LNHDA, CDR2 SQIVND (reference sequence). There are 12 residues in the CDR3. CDR3 in DNA: TGTGCCAGTAGTACTGGGAGGGCCGAAAAGTACTTC. Its translation: CASSTGRAEKYF.

In its sample, this clone was seen a few times. Other DNA sequences of this sample code for an identical CDR3. The chain uses TRBV5-1 and TRBJ2-5; 10 bases line up with TRBD2. CDR1 and CDR2 from the germline V gene are SGHRS and YFSETQ. Trimming at V came to 0 bases and at J to 1 base, leaving 0 bases not matched to a gene. The CDR3 sequence is 15 residues long. The CDR3 DNA reads TGCGCCAGCAGCTTGGCTAGCGGGAGCCAAGAGACCCAGTACTTC. It translates to CASSLASGSQETQYF.

V usage is TRBV9 and J usage is TRBJ2-7; 7 bases agree with TRBD1. There are 14 residues in the CDR3. CDR1 is SGDLS and CDR2 is YYNGEE in the germline V gene. With 0 bases clipped from V and 6 bases from J, the junction kept 6 bases outside the gene matches. CDR3 region: CASSVEGRGSEQYF. The CDR3 DNA sequence: TGTGCCAGCAGCGTAGAGGGCAGGGGGAGCGAGCAGTACTTC.

The chain is built from TRBV11-2 and TRBJ1-2; 7 nucleotides match TRBD1. The CDR3 spans 18 residues. V lost 1 base to trimming and J lost 7 bases; unmatched junction nucleotides: 18. Germline V lookup: CDR1 SGHAT, CDR2 FQNNGV. The DNA for the CDR3 is TGTGCCAGCAGCTTAGTAGCCGGGACAGACCCAAATTATCGTGGCTACACCTTC. Its protein is CASSLVAGTDPNYRGYTF.